The TCR beta chain described here comes from a study of control samples from healthy donors and cancer patients. CDR1 SGHTA and CDR2 FQGNSA come from the germline V gene. The J segment lost 2 bases and the V segment lost 4 bases, leaving 0 bases of the junction unmatched. There are 14 residues in the CDR3. This table comes from immunoSEQ multiplex PCR, and its TCRdb copy is limited to in-frame clones, with some not included. Of 120,000 or so clones listed, about 94% are singletons. This sequence joins TRBV7-2 and TRBJ2-7, with 12 bases lining up with TRBD2. The receptor was derived from a man younger than 40 in good health. Sequencing was done on a sample of blood. CDR3 protein: CASSSSGGAYEQYF. In DNA form, the CDR3 reads TGTGCCAGCAGCTCTAGCGGGGGGGCCTACGAGCAGTACTTC.